This entry concerns a single T cell receptor beta chain. Its antigen remains undetermined. It has no much larger one-base neighbor in the sample; base qualities were not kept. The immunoSEQ Assay, a bias-controlled multiplex PCR, was used to amplify TCRbeta CDR3 regions from genomic DNA. Per the authors' processing: The number of nucleated cells in each sample was estimated by amplification of reference gene primers within the assay. To quantify the absolute abundance of each unique TCRbeta CDR3 rearrangement, sequence reads were collapsed and filtered. For each sample, productive Simpson clonality was calculated as the square root of Simpson's diversity index across productive rearrangements. TCRdb re-hosts the immuneACCESS table, in-frame sequences only. Its copies lack some clones; in the studies checked, an unresolved V gene accounts for under half of them, and the cause for the rest is not known. D and trimming were read from the DNA, whereas the V and J calls and clone size are those reported in that table. Recorded for this sample are more than 65,000 clones; roughly nine tenths of them occurred a single time. Of the sample, 5.4% falls within the top ten clones.

The data stem from a study of blood T cell repertoires in COVID-19 (dated by TCRdb to the early 2020s). About the full investigation: The collaborator samples originated in the United States, Italy and Spain and spanned the acute and convalescent phases of COVID-19. Subjects who had been exposed to COVID-19, were actively infected with it, or had recovered from it provided the deeply sampled blood TCRbeta repertoires that made up the dataset. HLA class I and class II types, where available, came from metadata supplied by the sample provider rather than from assay-based typing. The repertoires were made available in a free public database intended to serve as a resource for research on the immune response to SARS-CoV-2. The prospective study material was composed of cDNA or gDNA derived from T cells, B-cell-depleted T cells, or PBMCs. Samples came from the ongoing ImmuneRACE study (first 160 participants) plus 1,254 subjects from 6 global collaborators. Sample metadata almost always included a de-identified subject ID, COVID-19 status, age in years and sex. General study outcomes and caveats: The quantity of clinical and demographic metadata differed by source and by participant and was supplied without curation.

There are 16 amino acids in the CDR3, from cysteine to phenylalanine inclusive. This entry keeps only the CDR3 DNA: 48 bases, framed from base 1. After removal of 5 bases from V and 1 base from J, the junction retains 10 bases not matched to a gene. The germline V gene specifies MNHEY as CDR1 and SVGEGT as CDR2. Collaborating institutions collected whole blood in K2EDTA tubes following their own protocols. Collaborator samples were shipped for TCRbeta analysis as frozen whole blood, isolated PBMCs, or DNA extracted from either sample type. The clonotype originates from a man aged 60 to 75 with acute or convalescent COVID-19. The chain is encoded by TRBV6-2 or TRBV6-3 joined to TRBJ1-2, and 7 bases in between align with TRBD1. Material for sequencing was peripheral blood. The CDR3 is CASSQPGQKFNYGYTF. The sequenced DNA is TGTGCCAGCAGTCAACCGGGACAGAAGTTTAACTATGGCTACACCTTC.